This T cell receptor (beta chain) was found in a study of blood T cell repertoires in COVID-19. The wider study: Italy, Spain and the United States were the sources of the convalescent and acute COVID-19 samples.

The V segment lost 4 bases and the J segment 4 bases; nucleotides outside the gene matches: 0. The CDR3 runs 12 residues. Germline CDR1 SEHNR, CDR2 FQNEAQ (reference sequence). Under the authors' procedure: Estimation of nucleated cell counts relied on the amplification of reference gene primers. Here immunoSEQ multiplex PCR was the method, and the copy in TCRdb shows in-frame clones only, minus some. That table furnishes V, J and clone size, whereas the DNA furnished D and trimming. This table holds under 200,000 clones, 82% found once. Adults between about 18 and 89 years of age took part from 24 US areas. Participants' reported clinical history set cohort assignment.

This chain joins TRBV7-9 and TRBJ1-1; TRBD1 matches at 7 bases. Sequencing used PBMCs or T cells enriched from blood (not recorded which). This clonotype originated in a woman aged 55-69 years with acute COVID-19. The CDR3 nucleotides are TGTGCCAGCAGCTCAGGGGGCACTGAAGCTTTCTTT. It specifies CASSSGGTEAFF. The full variable domain, in which reference TRBV7-9 and TRBJ1-1 provide the parts outside the CDR3, is DTGVSQNPRHKITKRGQNVTFRCDPISEHNRLYWYRQTLGQGPEFLTYFQNEAQLEKSRLLSDRFSAERPKGSFSTLEIQRTEQGDSAMYLCASSSGGTEAFFGQGTRLTVV.